This T cell receptor beta chain was profiled in a study of blood T cell repertoires in COVID-19. Study details: There were acute and convalescent COVID-19 samples, and they came from the United States, Italy and Spain. In each case, the material was cDNA or gDNA derived from T cells, B-cell-depleted T cells, or PBMCs.

How the authors handled the data: Nucleated cell number was recorded as an estimate derived from reference gene primer amplification. TCRdb's copy holds only in-frame clones and misses some; the assay was immunoSEQ multiplex PCR. For V, J and clone size, that table is used; D and trimming come from the DNA. In the table there are some 62,000 clones, around four fifths of which are singletons. CDR1 is SGHDT, CDR2 YYEEEE, per germline. The length of the CDR3 is 15 residues. Trimming at V came to 4 bases and at J to 3 bases, leaving 10 bases not matched to a gene. The genes are TRBV5-6 and TRBJ2-7; TRBD1 agrees at 7 bases. The clonotype comes from a man between 60 and 75 years old with COVID-19, enrolled during active disease. What was sequenced was peripheral blood. This CDR3 is CASSRPGTDNYEQYF. The CDR3 DNA reads TGTGCCAGCAGCCGCCCCGGGACAGACAACTACGAGCAGTACTTC.